The clone carrying this T cell receptor beta chain was picked up many times. Its antigen remains unidentified. This record belongs to a study of identical twins. TCRdb analysed the 5' RACE reads with MiXCR anew, one entry per CDR3 protein. In the table there are some 240,000 distinct CDR3 sequences, about 8% of which are singletons. Study-wide points: Beta out-of-frame sequences showed weaker excess sharing between twins. Modelling underestimated the level of out-of-frame TCR alpha sharing observed in monozygotic twins. It was cross-sectional statistical analysis, not following the same donors, that the conclusions relied on.

V was cut by 8 bases and J by 2 bases, with 20 bases left in between. In germline, CDR1 is MNHEY, CDR2 SMNVEV (reference sequence). The CDR3 covers 16 residues. These data were also filed under a second study, of yellow fever vaccine responses in identical twins.

This chain uses TRBV27 with TRBJ2-3; TRBD2 might be the D (5 bases). The source of this sequence is a young woman in good health. The sample consisted of CD8+ T cells sorted from blood. This CDR3 reads CASGIGNLRFTDTQYF. The CDR3 region has the DNA TGTGCCAGCGGCATCGGGAACTTGCGGTTCACAGATACGCAGTATTTT.